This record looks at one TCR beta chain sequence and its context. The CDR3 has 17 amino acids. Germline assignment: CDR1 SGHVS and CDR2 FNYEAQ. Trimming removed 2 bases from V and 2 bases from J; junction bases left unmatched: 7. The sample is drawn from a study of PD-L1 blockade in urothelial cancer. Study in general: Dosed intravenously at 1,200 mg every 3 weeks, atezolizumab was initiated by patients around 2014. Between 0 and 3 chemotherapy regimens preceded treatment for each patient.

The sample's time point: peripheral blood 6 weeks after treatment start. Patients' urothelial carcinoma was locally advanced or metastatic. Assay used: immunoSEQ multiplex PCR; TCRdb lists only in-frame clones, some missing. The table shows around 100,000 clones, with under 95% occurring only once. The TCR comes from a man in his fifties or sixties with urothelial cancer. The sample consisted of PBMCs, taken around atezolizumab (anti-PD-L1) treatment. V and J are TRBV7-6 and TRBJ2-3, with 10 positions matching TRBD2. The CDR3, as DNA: TGTGCCAGCAGCTTATCTAGCGGGGGCCCGACCACAGATACGCAGTATTTT. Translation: CASSLSSGGPTTDTQYF.